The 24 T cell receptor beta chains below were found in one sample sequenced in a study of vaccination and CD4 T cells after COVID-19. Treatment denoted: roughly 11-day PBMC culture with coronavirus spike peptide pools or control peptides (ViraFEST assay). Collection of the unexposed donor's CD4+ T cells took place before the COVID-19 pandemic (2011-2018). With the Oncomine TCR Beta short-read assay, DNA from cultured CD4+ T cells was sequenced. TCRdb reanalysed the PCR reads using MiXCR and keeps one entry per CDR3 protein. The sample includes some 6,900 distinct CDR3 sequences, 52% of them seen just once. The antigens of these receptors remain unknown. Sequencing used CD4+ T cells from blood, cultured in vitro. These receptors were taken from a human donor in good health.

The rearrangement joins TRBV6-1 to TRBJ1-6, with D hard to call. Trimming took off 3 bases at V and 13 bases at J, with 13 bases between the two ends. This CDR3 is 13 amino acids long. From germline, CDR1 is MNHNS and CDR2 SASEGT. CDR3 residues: CASSDRQPQPLHF. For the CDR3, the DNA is TGTGCCAGCAGTGACAGGCAGCCCCAGCCCCTCCACTTT.

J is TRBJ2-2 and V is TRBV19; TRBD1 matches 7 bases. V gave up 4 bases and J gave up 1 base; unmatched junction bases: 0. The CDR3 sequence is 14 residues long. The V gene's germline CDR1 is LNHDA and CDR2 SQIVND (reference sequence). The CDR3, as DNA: TGTGCCAGTAGTAGACAGGGGAACACCGGGGAGCTGTTTTTT. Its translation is CASSRQGNTGELFF.

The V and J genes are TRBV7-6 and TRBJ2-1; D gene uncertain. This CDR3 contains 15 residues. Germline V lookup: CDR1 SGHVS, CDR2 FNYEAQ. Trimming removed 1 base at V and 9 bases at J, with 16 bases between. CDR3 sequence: CASSLVVVGSSEQFF. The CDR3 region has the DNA TGTGCCAGCAGCTTAGTAGTGGTAGGGTCAAGTGAGCAGTTCTTC.

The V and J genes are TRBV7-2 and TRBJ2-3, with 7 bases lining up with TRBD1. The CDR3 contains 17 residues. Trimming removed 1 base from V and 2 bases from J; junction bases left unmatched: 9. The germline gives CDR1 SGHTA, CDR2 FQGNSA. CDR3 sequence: CASSLDSGTAHTDTQYF. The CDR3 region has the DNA TGTGCCAGCAGCTTAGATTCCGGGACAGCCCACACAGATACGCAGTATTTT.

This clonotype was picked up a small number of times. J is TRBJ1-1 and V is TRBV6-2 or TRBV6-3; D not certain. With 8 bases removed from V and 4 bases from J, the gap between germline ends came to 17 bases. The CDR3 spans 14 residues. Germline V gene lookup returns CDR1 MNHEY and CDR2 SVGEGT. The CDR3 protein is CASRSGGERTEAFF. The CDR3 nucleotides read TGTGCCAGCCGTTCGGGTGGGGAGCGCACTGAAGCTTTCTTT.

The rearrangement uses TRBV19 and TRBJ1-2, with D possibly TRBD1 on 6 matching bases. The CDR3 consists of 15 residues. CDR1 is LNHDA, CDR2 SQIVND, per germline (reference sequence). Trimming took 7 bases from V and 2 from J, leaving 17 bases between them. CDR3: CASTYKAGQNYGYTF. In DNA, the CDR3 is TGTGCCAGTACCTATAAGGCGGGACAAAACTATGGCTACACCTTC.

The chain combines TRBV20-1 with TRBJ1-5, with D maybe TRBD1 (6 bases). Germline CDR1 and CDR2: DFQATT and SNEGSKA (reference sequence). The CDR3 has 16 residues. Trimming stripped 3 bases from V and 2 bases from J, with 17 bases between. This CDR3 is CSASQGWISGNQPQHF. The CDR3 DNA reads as TGCAGTGCTAGCCAGGGGTGGATTTCCGGCAATCAGCCCCAGCATTTT.

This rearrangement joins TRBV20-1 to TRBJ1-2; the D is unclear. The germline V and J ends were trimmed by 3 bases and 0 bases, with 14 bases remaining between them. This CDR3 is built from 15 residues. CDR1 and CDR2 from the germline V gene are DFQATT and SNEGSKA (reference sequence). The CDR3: CSASPDSRTNYGYTF. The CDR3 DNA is TGCAGTGCTAGCCCGGACTCACGGACTAACTATGGCTACACCTTC.

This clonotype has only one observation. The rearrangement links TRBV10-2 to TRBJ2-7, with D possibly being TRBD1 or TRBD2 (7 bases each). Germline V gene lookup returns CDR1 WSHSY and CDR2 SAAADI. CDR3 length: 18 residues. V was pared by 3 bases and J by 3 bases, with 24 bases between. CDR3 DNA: TGCGCCAGCAGTGAAGTCCCCAGTCCAGGGGGGGTCAGCTACGAGCAGTACTTC. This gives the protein CASSEVPSPGGVSYEQYF.

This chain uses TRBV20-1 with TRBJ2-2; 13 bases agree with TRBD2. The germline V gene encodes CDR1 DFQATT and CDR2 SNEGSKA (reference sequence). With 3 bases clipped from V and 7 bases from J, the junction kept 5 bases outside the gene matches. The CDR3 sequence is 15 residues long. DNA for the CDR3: TGCAGTGCTAGGAGACTAGCGGGGGGAGGCGGGGAGCTGTTTTTT. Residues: CSARRLAGGGGELFF.

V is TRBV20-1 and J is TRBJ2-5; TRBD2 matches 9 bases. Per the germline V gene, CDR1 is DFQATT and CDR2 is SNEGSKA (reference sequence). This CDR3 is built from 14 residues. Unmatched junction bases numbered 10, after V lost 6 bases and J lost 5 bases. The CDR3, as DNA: TGCAGTGCCGAAAGGCGGGAGGGAATGGAGACCCAGTACTTC. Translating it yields CSAERREGMETQYF.

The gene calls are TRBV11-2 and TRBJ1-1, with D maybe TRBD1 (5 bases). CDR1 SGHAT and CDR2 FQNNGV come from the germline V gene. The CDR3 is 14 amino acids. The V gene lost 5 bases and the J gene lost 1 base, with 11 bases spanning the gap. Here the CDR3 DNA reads TGTGCCAGCAGCCTCAGGGTCACGAACACTGAAGCTTTCTTT. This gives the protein CASSLRVTNTEAFF.

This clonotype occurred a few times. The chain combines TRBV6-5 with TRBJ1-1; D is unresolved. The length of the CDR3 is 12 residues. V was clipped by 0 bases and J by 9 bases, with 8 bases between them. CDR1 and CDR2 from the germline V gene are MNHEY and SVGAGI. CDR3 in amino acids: CASSYSREKAFF. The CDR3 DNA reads TGTGCCAGCAGTTACTCGAGGGAGAAAGCTTTCTTT.

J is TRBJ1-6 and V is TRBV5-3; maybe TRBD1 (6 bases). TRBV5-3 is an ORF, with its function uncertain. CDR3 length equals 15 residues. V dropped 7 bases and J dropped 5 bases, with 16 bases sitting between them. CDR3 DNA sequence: TGTGCCAGAGTTACAGGGAGGATTCATAATTCACCCCTCCACTTT. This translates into CARVTGRIHNSPLHF.

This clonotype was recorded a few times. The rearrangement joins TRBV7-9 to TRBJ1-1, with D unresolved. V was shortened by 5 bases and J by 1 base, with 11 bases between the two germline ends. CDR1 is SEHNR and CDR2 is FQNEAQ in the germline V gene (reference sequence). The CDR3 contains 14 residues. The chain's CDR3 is CASSMDWRNTEAFF. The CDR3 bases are TGTGCCAGCAGCATGGACTGGAGGAACACTGAAGCTTTCTTT.

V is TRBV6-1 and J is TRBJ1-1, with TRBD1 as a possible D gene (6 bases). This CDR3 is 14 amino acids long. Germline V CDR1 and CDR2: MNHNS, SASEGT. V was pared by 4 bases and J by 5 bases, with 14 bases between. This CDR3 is CASSVRGDGTEAFF. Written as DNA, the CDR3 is TGTGCCAGCAGTGTCAGGGGAGATGGGACTGAAGCTTTCTTT.

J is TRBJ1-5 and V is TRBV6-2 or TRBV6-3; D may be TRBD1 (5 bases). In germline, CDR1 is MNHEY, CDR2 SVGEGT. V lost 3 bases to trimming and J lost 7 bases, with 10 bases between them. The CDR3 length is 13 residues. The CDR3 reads CASSYAGGQPQHF. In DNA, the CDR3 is TGTGCCAGCAGTTATGCGGGGGGACAGCCCCAGCATTTT.

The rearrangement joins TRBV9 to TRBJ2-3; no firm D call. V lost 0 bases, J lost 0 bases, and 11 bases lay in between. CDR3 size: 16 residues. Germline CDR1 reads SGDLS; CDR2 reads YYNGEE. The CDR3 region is CASSVVGRASTDTQYF. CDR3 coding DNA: TGTGCCAGCAGCGTAGTGGGTAGGGCTAGCACAGATACGCAGTATTTT.

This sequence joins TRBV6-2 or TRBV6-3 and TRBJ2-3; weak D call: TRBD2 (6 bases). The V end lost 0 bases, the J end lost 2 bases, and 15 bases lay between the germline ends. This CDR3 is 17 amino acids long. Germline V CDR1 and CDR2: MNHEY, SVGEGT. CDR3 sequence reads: CASSYSTRAMDTDTQYF. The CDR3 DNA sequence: TGTGCCAGCAGTTACTCGACTAGAGCAATGGACACAGATACGCAGTATTTT.

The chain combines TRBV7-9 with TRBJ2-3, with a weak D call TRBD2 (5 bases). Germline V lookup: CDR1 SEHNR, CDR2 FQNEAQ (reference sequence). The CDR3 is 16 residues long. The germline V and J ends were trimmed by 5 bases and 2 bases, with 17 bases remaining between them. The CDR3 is CASSEGASPYTDTQYF. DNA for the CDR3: TGTGCCAGCAGCGAGGGCGCTAGCCCATACACAGATACGCAGTATTTT.

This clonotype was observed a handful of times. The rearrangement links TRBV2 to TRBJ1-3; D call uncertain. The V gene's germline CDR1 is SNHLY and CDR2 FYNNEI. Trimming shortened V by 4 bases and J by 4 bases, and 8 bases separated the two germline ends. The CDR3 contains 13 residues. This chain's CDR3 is CASSVKKGNTIYF. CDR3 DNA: TGTGCCAGCAGTGTTAAAAAGGGAAACACCATATATTTT.

In nucleotides, the CDR3 is TGCAGTGCTAGAGGGACAGGGAAGTTCTCTGGCTACACCTTC. Its translation: CSARGTGKFSGYTF. V usage is TRBV20-1 and J usage is TRBJ1-2; 8 nucleotides line up with TRBD1. The germline V gene has CDR1 DFQATT and CDR2 SNEGSKA (reference sequence). The CDR3 runs 14 residues. J gave up 7 bases and V 1 base, and 8 bases lay outside the gene matches.

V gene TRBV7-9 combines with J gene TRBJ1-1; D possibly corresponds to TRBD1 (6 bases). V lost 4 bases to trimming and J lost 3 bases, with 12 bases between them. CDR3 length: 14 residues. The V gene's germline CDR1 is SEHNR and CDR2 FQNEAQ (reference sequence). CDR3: CASSSLQGDTEAFF. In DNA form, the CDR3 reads TGTGCCAGCAGCTCGTTACAGGGCGACACTGAAGCTTTCTTT.

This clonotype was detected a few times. CDR3 sequence reads: CASSNPQAGSYNEQFF. The CDR3 DNA reads TGTGCCAGTAGTAACCCACAGGCGGGCTCCTACAATGAGCAGTTCTTC. The chain uses TRBV19 and TRBJ2-1; D might be TRBD1 or TRBD2, each matching 5 bases. The CDR3 length is 16 residues. Germline loops: CDR1 LNHDA, CDR2 SQIVND (reference sequence). V lost 4 bases to trimming and J lost 0 bases, with 13 bases between them.